The following is a TCR beta chain sequence with its context. Sampled blood was obtained at baseline, cycle 4 day 1, and cycle 7 day 1. The V gene's germline CDR1 is SGHDT and CDR2 YYEEEE. Trimming took 2 bases from V and 4 from J; bases not matched to a gene: 5. This CDR3 has 14 amino acids. This sample is part of a study of OX40 agonist ivuxolimab in advanced cancers. Across the whole study: Patients received ivuxolimab, an agonistic anti-OX40 (CD134) antibody. A mean age of approximately 64 years, range about 20 to 85, was recorded, and about 83% were male.

Repertoires were generated with immunoSEQ multiplex PCR, while TCRdb's copy carries only in-frame clones and drops some. Among about 20,000 clones listed, less than 90% were seen once. The receptor was isolated from an adult with an advanced solid tumor such as melanoma, head and neck, liver or kidney cancer. The sequencing used CD4+ or CD8+ T cells sorted from blood, collected in a trial of the OX40 agonist ivuxolimab. The J gene is TRBJ2-5, the V gene TRBV5-6, with TRBD1 identical over 7 bases. Here the CDR3 DNA reads TGTGCCAGCAGCTTACAGGGGTTGGGAGAGACCCAGTACTTC. Encoded protein: CASSLQGLGETQYF. The entire variable domain, with the rest obtained from reference TRBV5-6 and TRBJ2-5, is as follows: DAGVTQSPTHLIKTRGQQVTLRCSPKSGHDTVSWYQQALGQGPQFIFQYYEEEERQRGNFPDRFSGHQFPNYSSELNVNALLLGDSALYLCASSLQGLGETQYFGPGTRLLVL.